The T cell receptor beta chain under discussion was sequenced for a study of blood T cells in healthy people across ages. Points from the study as a whole: In older individuals, TCR beta diversity per million T cells was lower, falling roughly linearly with age. More naive CD4+ cells and higher diversity were found in long-lived than in aged donors.

Concerning this clonotype: Antigen specificity is unknown.

From germline, CDR1 is SQVTM and CDR2 ANQGSEA. J lost 5 bases, V lost 6 bases, and 8 bases had no gene match. The CDR3 runs to 13 residues. Whenever a sample was processed, at least 6 million PBMCs were isolated. Together with a sample-barcoded 5' primer, a J-beta primer mix was included in a second PCR lasting roughly 6 to 12 cycles. MiXCR was run by TCRdb on the 5' RACE reads, yielding one entry per CDR3 protein. Among 1.8 million or so distinct CDR3 sequences listed, roughly two fifths were seen once. Source material: blood. The TCR comes from a human donor in good health. The chain joins TRBV29-1 to TRBJ1-1, with TRBD1 matching 8 bases. The CDR3 loop is CSVITGGGTEAFF. The DNA for the CDR3 is TGCAGCGTGATAACAGGGGGAGGGACTGAAGCTTTCTTT.